The 7 T cell receptor beta chains below were found in one sample sequenced in a study of blood T cell repertoires in COVID-19. The protocol was immunoSEQ multiplex PCR, while the TCRdb copy is restricted to in-frame clones and leaves out a portion. Among some 130,000 clones listed, 70% to 90% were seen once. Sequencing was done on a sample of PBMCs or T cells enriched from blood (not recorded which). The receptor set was obtained from a middle-aged man who had recovered from COVID-19.

This chain uses TRBV19 with TRBJ1-6, with 8 positions matching TRBD1. The junction had 6 bases not matched to a gene; V was cut back by 6 bases and J by 5 bases. This CDR3 contains 15 residues. CDR1 and CDR2 (germline): LNHDA, SQIVND (reference sequence). This chain's CDR3 is CASSLGQGDNSPLHF. The CDR3 nucleotides read TGTGCCAGTAGCCTTGGACAGGGAGATAATTCACCCCTCCACTTT.

The J gene is TRBJ2-4, the V gene TRBV4-1; 7 bases are a match to TRBD1. Looked up from germline, CDR1 is MGHRA and CDR2 is YSYEKL. The CDR3 contains 16 residues. Unmatched junction bases numbered 6, after V lost 4 bases and J lost 0 bases. The CDR3 sequence: CASSPRTGLAKNIQYF. As DNA, the CDR3 is TGCGCCAGCAGCCCCCGGACAGGCTTAGCCAAAAACATTCAGTACTTC.

This clone was seen only a few times. This chain joins TRBV3-1 (or the pseudogene TRBV3-2) and TRBJ1-3; D gene uncertain. V lost 1 base to trimming and J lost 4 bases, with 11 bases between them. Germline CDR1 LGHDT, CDR2 YNNKEL (reference sequence). This CDR3 region has 15 residues. The CDR3 loop is CASSQGLVVGNTIYF. CDR3 coding DNA: TGTGCCAGCAGCCAAGGTCTGGTAGTAGGAAACACCATATATTTT.

The V call is TRBV19, the J call TRBJ1-5; 10 nucleotides agree with TRBD1. The CDR3 runs 15 residues. V lost 5 bases and J lost 5; bases outside the gene matches: 6. CDR1 is LNHDA and CDR2 is SQIVND in the germline V gene (reference sequence). The CDR3 protein is CASSATGGADQPQHF. CDR3 in DNA: TGTGCCAGTAGTGCGACAGGGGGCGCGGATCAGCCCCAGCATTTT.

The V and J genes are TRBV4-3 and TRBJ1-4; D possibly corresponds to TRBD1 (5 bases). V lost 0 bases, J lost 8 bases, and 19 bases lay in between. Germline-derived CDR1 and CDR2 are LGHNA and YSLEER. The CDR3 consists of 17 residues. The CDR3 reads CASSQDIRQGGYEKLFF. The CDR3 DNA follows: TGCGCCAGCAGCCAAGATATCCGGCAGGGAGGGTACGAAAAACTGTTTTTT.

V and J are TRBV2 and TRBJ2-7; TRBD1 matches 8 bases. CDR3 length: 11 amino acids. V lost 6 bases, J lost 6 bases, and 1 base stayed unmatched. The germline gives CDR1 SNHLY, CDR2 FYNNEI. In nucleotides, the CDR3 is TGTGCCAGCAGCGACAGGGGCGAGCAGTACTTC. Amino acid sequence: CASSDRGEQYF.

The V and J genes are TRBV28 and TRBJ1-2; the D gene is possibly TRBD1 (5 bases). The germline CDR1 and CDR2 sequences are MDHEN and SYDVKM. V lost 4 bases and J lost 2, with 23 bases in between. The CDR3 spans 18 residues. CDR3 bases: TGTGCCAGCAGTTCCCCGTTTATATGGGGGGAAGGGAACTATGGCTACACCTTC. This sequence encodes CASSSPFIWGEGNYGYTF.